This TCR beta chain originates from a study of T cells in localized non-small cell lung cancer. Study-wide results and caveats: The study detected a median approximately 57 of the top 100 tumor clones in adjacent lung.

As regards this clone: Its antigen is not identified.

Produced via immunoSEQ multiplex PCR; TCRdb's table is partial and in-frame only. Among tens of thousands of clones, 70% to 90% were seen once, and the ten largest hold about an eighth. Germline V gives CDR1 LGHNA, CDR2 YNFKEQ. CDR3 length: 16 amino acids. V shed 2 bases, J shed 12 bases, and the junction held 15 bases outside the gene matches. The source was peripheral blood, collected before any cancer treatment. The receptor was derived from a male donor at least 60 years old with stage I lung adenocarcinoma. V is TRBV4-2 and J is TRBJ2-1; 8 nucleotides align to TRBD1. CDR3 loop: CASSQSIGQGLPWQFF. Written as DNA, the CDR3 is TGTGCCAGCAGCCAATCAATAGGACAGGGATTGCCTTGGCAGTTCTTC.